Described below is a single T cell receptor (beta chain) sequence and its context. Its antigen is not known. This entry belongs to a study of cytomegalovirus exposure and HLA in healthy donors. PCR used 60 Vbeta primers and 13 Jbeta primers. The table came from immunoSEQ multiplex PCR; TCRdb's copy has only in-frame clones and leaves some out. Counted here are about 64,000 clones, about 85% occurring once; the ten biggest clones make up around 10%. The CDR3 sequence is 15 residues long. Germline V gives CDR1 SGHTA, CDR2 FQGNSA. Trimming removed 0 bases from V and 3 bases from J, with 12 bases in between. Study findings and constraints: Both high specificity and high sensitivity reportedly marked the classifier's diagnosis of cytomegalovirus status.

The sequence was collected from a female donor in good health and CMV-seronegative. The chain is built from TRBV7-2 and TRBJ2-7; D perhaps matches TRBD2 (6 bases). Material for sequencing was PBMCs. CDR3 DNA sequence: TGTGCCAGCAGCTTAGCACCGGGACTTATCTACGAGCAGTACTTC. Its protein is CASSLAPGLIYEQYF.